This TCR beta chain was sequenced in a study of cytomegalovirus exposure and HLA in healthy donors. Study in general: A prior analysis found some 110 million unique TCR beta sequences from 150 million to 200 million T cells.

V shed 2 bases and J 3 bases; nucleotides not matched to a gene: 2. CDR1 SGHDT and CDR2 YYEEEE come from the germline V gene. The CDR3 is made up of 13 amino acids. Primers for the PCR totalled 60 Vbeta and 13 Jbeta. Profiled with immunoSEQ multiplex PCR; TCRdb holds only in-frame clones, not every one. The sample shows some 120,000 clones, more than 60% of them seen only once. Remarks on this clone: Its target is unknown.

Study-level findings and limits: A later analysis, which compared TCR beta chains of equal frequency, found the HLA-associated ones more clonally expanded. There were reportedly fewer N-insertions in an Asian-associated ancestry cluster than the roughly 700-donor mean, in a later analysis. The authors later linked a missense DCLRE1C variant to TCR beta V- and J-gene trimming.

The chain uses TRBV5-6 and TRBJ2-7; 7 nucleotides align to TRBD1. This clonotype was obtained from a woman between 40 and 55 years old in good health and CMV-seronegative. The specimen was PBMCs. CDR3 region: CASSLNRGYEQYF. The CDR3 nucleotides read TGTGCCAGCAGCTTAAACAGGGGCTACGAGCAGTACTTC.